This T cell receptor beta chain comes out of a study of blood T cell repertoires in COVID-19. Study summary: The cDNA or gDNA used as material had been derived from T cells, B-cell-depleted T cells, or PBMCs.

V shed 4 bases and J shed 2 bases, with 14 bases lying between them. This CDR3 contains 16 residues. Looked up from germline, CDR1 is LNHDA and CDR2 is SQIVND (reference sequence). Measured with immunoSEQ multiplex PCR; TCRdb has only the in-frame clones, and not every one. The sample lists about 63,000 clones; 80% to 95% were seen once. The sequencing input was peripheral blood. The TCR sequence derives from a man aged 50 or older with active COVID-19. The chain uses TRBV19 and TRBJ1-4, with a tentative D call TRBD1 (5 bases). The CDR3 loop is CASSTQGAATNEKLFF. The DNA of the CDR3 is TGTGCCAGTAGTACGCAGGGCGCTGCTACTAATGAAAAACTGTTTTTT.